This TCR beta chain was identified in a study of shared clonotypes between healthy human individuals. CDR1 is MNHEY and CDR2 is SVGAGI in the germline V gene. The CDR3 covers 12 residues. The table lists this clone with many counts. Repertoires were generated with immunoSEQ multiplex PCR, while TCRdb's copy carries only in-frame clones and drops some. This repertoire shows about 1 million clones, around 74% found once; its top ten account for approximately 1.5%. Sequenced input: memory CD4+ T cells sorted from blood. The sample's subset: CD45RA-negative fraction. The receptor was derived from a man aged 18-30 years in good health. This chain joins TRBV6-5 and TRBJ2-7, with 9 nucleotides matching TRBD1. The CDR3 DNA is TGTGACCCGGACAGGGGCTCCTACGAGCAGTACTTC. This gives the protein CDPDRGSYEQYF.